One and the same sample provided the 18 T cell receptor beta chains below, sequenced in a study of T-cell reconstitution after alpha-beta-depleted transplantation in children. Findings and caveats of the study: By one year post-transplant, T-cell counts and diversity largely arose from T cells that were newly produced.

No antigen is known for these receptors. For TCRbeta, the library was prepared with unique molecular identifiers. From the PCR reads, TCRdb called clonotypes with MiXCR, one entry per CDR3 protein. The sample shows around 300,000 distinct CDR3 sequences, just over 7.5% of them seen only once. Source: peripheral blood, taken 360 days after TCRalphabeta/CD19-depleted stem cell transplant. The origin of the receptors is a female patient between 2 and 15 years old who had a stem cell transplant for Fanconi anemia, so the T cells may come from the graft donor.

This chain joins TRBV11-3 and TRBJ2-3; no firm D call. The CDR3 length is 14 residues. Looked up from germline, CDR1 is SGHNT and CDR2 is YENEEA. Trimming shortened V by 1 base and J by 4 bases, and 9 bases separated the two germline ends. The CDR3 is CASSLGQNPDTQYF. Here the CDR3 DNA reads TGTGCCAGCAGCTTAGGTCAGAACCCAGATACGCAGTATTTT.

The table lists this clonotype with a few counts. The chain has TRBV6-5 and TRBJ2-3; no firm D call. Germline loops: CDR1 MNHEY, CDR2 SVGAGI. The CDR3 has 13 residues. V was shortened by 0 bases and J by 4 bases, with 5 bases between the two germline ends. The CDR3 loop reads CASSYSWSDTQYF. Written as DNA, the CDR3 is TGTGCCAGCAGTTACTCATGGTCAGATACGCAGTATTTT.

The rearrangement uses TRBV20-1 and TRBJ1-2; no clear D gene. Trimming took off 5 bases at V and 1 base at J, with 11 bases between the two ends. The CDR3 spans 13 residues. Looked up from germline, CDR1 is DFQATT and CDR2 is SNEGSKA (reference sequence). This chain's CDR3 is CSARISGNYGYTF. DNA of the CDR3: TGCAGTGCTCGGATAAGCGGTAACTATGGCTACACCTTC.

V and J are TRBV19 and TRBJ1-4; the D gene is possibly TRBD1 (5 bases). This CDR3 spans 14 amino acids. Trimming took 4 bases from V and 6 from J, leaving 12 bases between them. CDR1 is LNHDA and CDR2 is SQIVND in the germline V gene (reference sequence). In nucleotides, the CDR3 is TGTGCCAGTAGTACCGCAGGGTTACATGAAAAACTGTTTTTT. It yields the protein CASSTAGLHEKLFF.

V is TRBV6-2 or TRBV6-3 and J is TRBJ2-5; D is perhaps TRBD2 (6 bases). The germline V gene encodes CDR1 MNHEY and CDR2 SVGEGT. The CDR3 has 18 amino acids. V lost 2 bases to trimming and J lost 0 bases, with 19 bases between them. The CDR3 DNA is TGTGCCAGCAGTTACGGTTTGGGGCGGGGCAGGTACCAAGAGACCCAGTACTTC. Protein: CASSYGLGRGRYQETQYF.

The chain has TRBV9 and TRBJ1-1; no clear D gene. The CDR3 extends over 12 amino acids. The V end lost 0 bases, the J end lost 6 bases, and 6 bases lay between the germline ends. CDR1 is SGDLS, CDR2 YYNGEE, per germline. CDR3 bases: TGTGCCAGCAGCGTAGGCGAGGCTGAAGCTTTCTTT. As protein: CASSVGEAEAFF. The full variable domain, its missing parts supplied by reference TRBV9 and TRBJ1-1, is DSGVTQTPKHLITATGQRVTLRCSPRSGDLSVYWYQQSLDQGLQFLIQYYNGEERAKGNILERFSAQQFPDLHSELNLSSLELGDSALYFCASSVGEAEAFFGQGTRLTVV.

This clonotype was counted between two and nine times. The genes are TRBV5-1 and TRBJ2-5; weak D call: TRBD1 (6 bases). Germline V gives CDR1 SGHRS, CDR2 YFSETQ. This CDR3 is built from 16 residues. Trimming left V 1 base short and J 1 base short, with 14 bases between. The CDR3 DNA is TGCGCCAGCAGCTTGTTACAGGGATCCCTCCAAGAGACCCAGTACTTC. Translated: CASSLLQGSLQETQYF.

This clonotype appeared many times. The chain joins TRBV12-3 or TRBV12-4 to TRBJ2-5; D may be TRBD1 (5 bases). This CDR3 contains 13 residues. V lost 3 bases and J 5 bases, leaving 10 bases between the germline ends. CDR3 in DNA: TGTGCCAGCAGTTTCGCAGGGCGGGAGACCCAGTACTTC. This gives the protein CASSFAGRETQYF.

This clonotype occurred many times. This chain links TRBV6-5 with TRBJ1-1; a possible D gene is TRBD1 (5 bases). The CDR3 covers 16 residues. The V end was cut by 5 bases, the J end by 4 bases, with 20 bases between. The germline gives CDR1 MNHEY, CDR2 SVGAGI. For the CDR3, the DNA is TGTGCCAGCAGTCCCTCCACGGGGGAGATCAGCACTGAAGCTTTCTTT. This encodes CASSPSTGEISTEAFF.

This clonotype was observed at least ten times. The chain carries TRBV2 and TRBJ1-6; D unclear. The germline V and J ends were trimmed by 6 bases and 1 base, with 13 bases remaining between them. Looked up from germline, CDR1 is SNHLY and CDR2 is FYNNEI. The length of the CDR3 is 16 residues. CDR3 sequence: CASRGVGKSYNSPLHF. In nucleotides, the CDR3 is TGTGCCAGCAGGGGCGTAGGAAAATCCTATAATTCACCCCTCCACTTT.

This clonotype was seen many times. The genes are TRBV7-9 and TRBJ2-3; TRBD1 agrees at 9 bases. The CDR3 runs to 15 residues. V dropped 4 bases and J dropped 4; count of bases not matched to a gene: 6. Germline loops: CDR1 SEHNR, CDR2 FQNEAQ (reference sequence). The CDR3 region has the DNA TGTGCCAGCAGCTACCGGGACAGGGAACCAGATACGCAGTATTTT. Its protein is CASSYRDREPDTQYF.

This clonotype was recorded a few times. V usage is TRBV11-2 and J usage is TRBJ2-1, with TRBD2 as a possible D gene (6 bases). The CDR3 is 14 amino acids. Germline V gene data show CDR1 as SGHAT and CDR2 as FQNNGV. Trimming cost V 5 bases and J 4 bases, with 12 bases left between them. CDR3 in DNA: TGTGCCAGCAGCCTGCTAGCGTTTTACAATGAGCAGTTCTTC. This codes for CASSLLAFYNEQFF.

This clonotype was seen more than once but under ten times. CDR3 loop: CATSVPDRTGPSETQYF. The DNA for the CDR3 is TGTGCCACCAGTGTCCCGGACAGAACAGGCCCCTCAGAGACCCAGTACTTC. The chain employs TRBV24-1 and TRBJ2-5; a weak D match, TRBD1 (6 bases). This CDR3 has 17 residues. Germline CDR1 KGHDR, CDR2 SFDVKD. Trimming shortened V by 5 bases and J by 4 bases, and 22 bases separated the two germline ends.

This chain connects TRBV7-2 to TRBJ2-5; D is possibly TRBD1 or TRBD2 (5 bases each). This CDR3 is built from 13 residues. Germline-derived CDR1 and CDR2 are SGHTA and FQGNSA. The V gene lost 6 bases and the J gene lost 2 bases, with 10 bases spanning the gap. CDR3 sequence (DNA): TGTGCCAGCAGGGGACGGCTACAAGAGACCCAGTACTTC. The encoded protein is CASRGRLQETQYF.

This clonotype was recorded many times. J is TRBJ1-6 and V is TRBV20-1, with D uncertain. V shed 0 bases and J shed 8 bases, with 8 bases lying between them. In germline, CDR1 is DFQATT, CDR2 SNEGSKA (reference sequence). CDR3 length: 13 residues. The CDR3 region is CSARESLDSPLHF. The CDR3 DNA reads as TGCAGTGCTAGAGAAAGCCTGGATTCACCCCTCCACTTT.

The sample holds a few counts of this clonotype. V usage is TRBV2 and J usage is TRBJ2-3, with 11 bases matching TRBD2. This CDR3 is 18 amino acids long. Germline V gene lookup returns CDR1 SNHLY and CDR2 FYNNEI. V lost 3 bases to trimming and J lost 3 bases; unmatched junction nucleotides: 11. This CDR3 reads CASSERLAGGPGTDTQYF. The CDR3 DNA follows: TGTGCCAGCAGTGAGCGATTAGCGGGGGGGCCGGGTACAGATACGCAGTATTTT.

This clonotype was detected ten times or more. The chain employs TRBV5-1 and TRBJ2-3, with 9 positions matching TRBD1. After removal of 0 bases from V and 3 bases from J, the junction contained 23 bases not matched to a gene. From germline, CDR1 is SGHRS and CDR2 YFSETQ. The CDR3 consists of 22 residues. The CDR3 here is CASSLAGPPYRTGDKGTDTQYF. The CDR3 DNA reads TGCGCCAGCAGCTTGGCCGGTCCTCCCTATCGGACAGGGGATAAGGGGACAGATACGCAGTATTTT.

The rearrangement uses TRBV2 and TRBJ2-7; 12 positions agree with TRBD2. Per germline, CDR1 SNHLY and CDR2 FYNNEI. The CDR3 sequence is 15 residues long. V lost 6 bases and J lost 0; bases outside the gene matches: 3. This chain's CDR3 is CASRLAGGSSYEQYF. The CDR3 nucleotides are TGTGCCAGCAGACTAGCGGGGGGCAGCTCCTACGAGCAGTACTTC.